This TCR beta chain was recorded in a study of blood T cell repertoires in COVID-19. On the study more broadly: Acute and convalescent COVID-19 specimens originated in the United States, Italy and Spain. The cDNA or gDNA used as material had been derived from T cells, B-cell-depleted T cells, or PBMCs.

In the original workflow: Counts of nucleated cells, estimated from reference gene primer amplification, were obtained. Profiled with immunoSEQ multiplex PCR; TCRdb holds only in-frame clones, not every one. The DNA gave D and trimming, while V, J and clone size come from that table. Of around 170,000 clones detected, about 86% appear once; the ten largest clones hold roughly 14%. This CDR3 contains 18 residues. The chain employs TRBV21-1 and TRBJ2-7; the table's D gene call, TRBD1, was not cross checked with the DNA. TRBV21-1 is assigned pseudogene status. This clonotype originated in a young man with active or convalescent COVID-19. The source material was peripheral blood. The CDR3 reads CASLVPGQGAMRVYEQYF. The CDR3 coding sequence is TGTGCCAGCCTCGTGCCGGGACAGGGGGCCATGCGCGTCTACGAGCAGTACTTC.